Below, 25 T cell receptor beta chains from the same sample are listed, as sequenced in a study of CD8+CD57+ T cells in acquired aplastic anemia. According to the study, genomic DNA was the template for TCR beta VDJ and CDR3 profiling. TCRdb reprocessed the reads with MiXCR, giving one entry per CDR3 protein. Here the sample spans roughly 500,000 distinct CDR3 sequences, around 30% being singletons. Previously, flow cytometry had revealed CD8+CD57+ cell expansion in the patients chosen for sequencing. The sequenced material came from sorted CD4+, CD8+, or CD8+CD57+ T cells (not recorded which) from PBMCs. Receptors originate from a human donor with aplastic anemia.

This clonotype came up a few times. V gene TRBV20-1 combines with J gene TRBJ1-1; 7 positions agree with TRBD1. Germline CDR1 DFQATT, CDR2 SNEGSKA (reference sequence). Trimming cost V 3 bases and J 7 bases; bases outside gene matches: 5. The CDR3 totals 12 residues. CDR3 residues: CSASRGGGEAFF. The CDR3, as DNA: TGCAGTGCTAGTCGAGGGGGCGGTGAAGCTTTCTTT.

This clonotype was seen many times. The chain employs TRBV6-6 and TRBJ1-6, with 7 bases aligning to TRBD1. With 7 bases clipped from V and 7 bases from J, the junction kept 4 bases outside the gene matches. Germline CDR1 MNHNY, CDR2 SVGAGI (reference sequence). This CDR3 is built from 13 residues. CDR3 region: CASNYRGNSPLHF. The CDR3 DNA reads TGTGCCAGCAACTACAGGGGCAATTCACCCCTCCACTTT.

CDR3 coding DNA: TGTGCCAGCAGTGCGACTAGCGGGGTAACCTACGAGCAGTACTTC. Encoded protein: CASSATSGVTYEQYF. V and J are TRBV6-1 and TRBJ2-7; 11 bases fit TRBD2. The germline CDR1 and CDR2 sequences are MNHNS and SASEGT. The CDR3 has 15 residues. Unmatched junction bases numbered 4, after V lost 4 bases and J lost 2 bases.

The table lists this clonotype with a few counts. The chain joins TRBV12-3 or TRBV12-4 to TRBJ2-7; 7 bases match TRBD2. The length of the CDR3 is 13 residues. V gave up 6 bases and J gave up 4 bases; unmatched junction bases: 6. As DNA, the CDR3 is TGTGCCAGCAGCCCCTCGGGAGGATACGAGCAGTACTTC. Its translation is CASSPSGGYEQYF.

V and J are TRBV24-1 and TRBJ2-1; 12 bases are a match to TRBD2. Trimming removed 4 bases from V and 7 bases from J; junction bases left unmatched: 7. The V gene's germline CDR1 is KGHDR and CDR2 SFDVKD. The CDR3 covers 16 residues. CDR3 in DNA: TGTGCCACCAGTGACACGACTAGCGGGAGCTGGAATGAGCAGTTCTTC. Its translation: CATSDTTSGSWNEQFF.

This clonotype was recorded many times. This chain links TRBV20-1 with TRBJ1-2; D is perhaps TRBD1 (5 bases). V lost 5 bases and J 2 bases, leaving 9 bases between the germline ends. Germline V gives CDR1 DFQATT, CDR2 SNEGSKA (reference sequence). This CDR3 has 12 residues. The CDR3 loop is CSAERGNYGYTF. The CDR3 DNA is TGCAGTGCTGAAAGGGGAAACTATGGCTACACCTTC.

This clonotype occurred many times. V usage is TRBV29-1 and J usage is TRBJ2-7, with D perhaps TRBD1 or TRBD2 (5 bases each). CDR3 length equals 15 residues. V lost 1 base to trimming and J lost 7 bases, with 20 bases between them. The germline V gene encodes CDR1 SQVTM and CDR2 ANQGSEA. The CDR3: CSVEVGTVRTGEQYF. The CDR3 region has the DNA TGCAGCGTTGAAGTAGGGACGGTGAGGACTGGGGAGCAGTACTTC.

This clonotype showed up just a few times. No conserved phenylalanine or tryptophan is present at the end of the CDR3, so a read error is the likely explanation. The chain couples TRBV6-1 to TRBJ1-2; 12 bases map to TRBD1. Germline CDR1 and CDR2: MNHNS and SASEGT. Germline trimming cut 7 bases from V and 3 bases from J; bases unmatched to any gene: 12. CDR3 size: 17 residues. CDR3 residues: CASITGTGGELDYGYTL. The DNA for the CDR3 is TGTGCCAGCATCACCGGGACAGGGGGCGAATTAGACTATGGCTACACCCTC.

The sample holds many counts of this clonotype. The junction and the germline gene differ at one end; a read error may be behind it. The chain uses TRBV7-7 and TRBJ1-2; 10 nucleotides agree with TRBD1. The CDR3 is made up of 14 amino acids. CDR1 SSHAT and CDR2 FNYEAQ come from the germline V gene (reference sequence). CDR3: CASSDRDRGYGYTF. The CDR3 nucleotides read TGTGCTAGCAGCGACCGGGACAGGGGTTATGGCTACACCTTC.

The CDR3 loop is CASSQEQGYNEQFF. CDR3 coding DNA: TGTGCCAGCAGCCAAGAGCAGGGTTACAATGAGCAGTTCTTC. The rearrangement uses TRBV19 and TRBJ2-1, with D tentatively TRBD1 (5 bases). Germline lookup yields CDR1 LNHDA and CDR2 SQIVND (reference sequence). Trimming removed 9 bases from V and 4 bases from J, with 16 bases in between. The CDR3 totals 14 residues.

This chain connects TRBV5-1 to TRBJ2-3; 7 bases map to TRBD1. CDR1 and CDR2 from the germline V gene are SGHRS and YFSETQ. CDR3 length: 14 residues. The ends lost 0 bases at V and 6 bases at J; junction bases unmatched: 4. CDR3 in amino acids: CASSLEGGEDTQYF. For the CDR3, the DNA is TGCGCCAGCAGCTTGGAAGGGGGCGAGGATACGCAGTATTTT.

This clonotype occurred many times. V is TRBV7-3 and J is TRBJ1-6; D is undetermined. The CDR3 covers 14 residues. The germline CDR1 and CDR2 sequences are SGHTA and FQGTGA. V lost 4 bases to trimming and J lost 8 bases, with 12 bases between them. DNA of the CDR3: TGTGCCAGCAGCTCCACTCCGGGAGATTCACCCCTCCACTTT. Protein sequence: CASSSTPGDSPLHF. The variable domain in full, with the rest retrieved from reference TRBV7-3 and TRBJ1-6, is GAGVSQTPSNKVTEKGKYVELRCDPISGHTALYWYRQSLGQGPEFLIYFQGTGAADDSGLPNDRFFAVRPEGSVSTLKIQRTERGDSAVYLCASSSTPGDSPLHFGNGTRLTVT.

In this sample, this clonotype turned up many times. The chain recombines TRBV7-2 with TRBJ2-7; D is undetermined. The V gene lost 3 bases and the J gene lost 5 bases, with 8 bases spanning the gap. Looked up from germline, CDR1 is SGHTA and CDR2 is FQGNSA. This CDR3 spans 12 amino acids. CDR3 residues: CASSFLDHEQYF. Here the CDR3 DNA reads TGTGCCAGCAGCTTTCTAGACCACGAGCAGTACTTC.

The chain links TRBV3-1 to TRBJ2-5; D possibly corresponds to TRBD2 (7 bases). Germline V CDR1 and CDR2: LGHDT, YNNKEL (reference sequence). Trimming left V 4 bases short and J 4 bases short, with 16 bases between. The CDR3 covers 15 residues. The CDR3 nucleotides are TGTGCCAGCAGCCCCCAGAGGGGGGGTGGAGAGACCCAGTACTTC. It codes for CASSPQRGGGETQYF.

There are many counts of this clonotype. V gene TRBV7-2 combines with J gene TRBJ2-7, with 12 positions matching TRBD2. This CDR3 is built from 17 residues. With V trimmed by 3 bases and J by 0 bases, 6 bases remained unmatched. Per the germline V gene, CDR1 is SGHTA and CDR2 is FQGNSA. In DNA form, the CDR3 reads TGTGCCAGCAGCTTTGCTAGCGGGGGGGTTACCTCCTACGAGCAGTACTTC. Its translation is CASSFASGGVTSYEQYF.

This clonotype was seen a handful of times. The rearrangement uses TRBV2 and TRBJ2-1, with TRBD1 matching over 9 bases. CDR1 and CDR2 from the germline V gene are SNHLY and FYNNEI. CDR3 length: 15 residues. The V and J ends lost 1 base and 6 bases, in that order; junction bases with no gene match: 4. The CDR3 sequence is CASSEEGQGFNEQFF. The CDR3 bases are TGTGCCAGCAGTGAAGAGGGACAGGGATTCAATGAGCAGTTCTTC.

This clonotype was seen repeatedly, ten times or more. The CDR3, as DNA: TGCGCCAGCAGCACGGATCACTATGGCTACACCTTC. It codes for CASSTDHYGYTF. This chain links TRBV5-1 with TRBJ1-2, with no clear D. The CDR3 length is 12 residues. With 4 bases removed from V and 3 bases from J, the gap between germline ends came to 7 bases. Per the germline V gene, CDR1 is SGHRS and CDR2 is YFSETQ.

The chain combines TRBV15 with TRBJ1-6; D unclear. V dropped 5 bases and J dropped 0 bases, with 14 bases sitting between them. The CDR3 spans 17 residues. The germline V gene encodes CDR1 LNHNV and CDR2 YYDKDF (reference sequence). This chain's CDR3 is CATSAHPPSSYNSPLHF. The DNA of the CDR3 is TGTGCCACCAGCGCCCACCCGCCAAGCTCCTATAATTCACCCCTCCACTTT.

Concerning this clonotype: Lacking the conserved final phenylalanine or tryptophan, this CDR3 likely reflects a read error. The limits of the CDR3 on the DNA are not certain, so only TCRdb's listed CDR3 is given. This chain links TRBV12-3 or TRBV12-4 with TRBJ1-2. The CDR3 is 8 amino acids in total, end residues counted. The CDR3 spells CASRATGY.

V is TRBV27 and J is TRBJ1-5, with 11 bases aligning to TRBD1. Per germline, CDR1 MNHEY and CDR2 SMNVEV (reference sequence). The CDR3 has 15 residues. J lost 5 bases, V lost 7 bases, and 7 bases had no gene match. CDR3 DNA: TGTGCCAGCAAATCACGGGACAGGGGGGATCAGCCCCAGCATTTT. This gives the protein CASKSRDRGDQPQHF.

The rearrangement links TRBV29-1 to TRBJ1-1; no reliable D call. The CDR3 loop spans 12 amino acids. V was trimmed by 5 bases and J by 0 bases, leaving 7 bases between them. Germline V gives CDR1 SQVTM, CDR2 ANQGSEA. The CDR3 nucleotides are TGCAGCGTTACCTGGATGAACACTGAAGCTTTCTTT. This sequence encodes CSVTWMNTEAFF.

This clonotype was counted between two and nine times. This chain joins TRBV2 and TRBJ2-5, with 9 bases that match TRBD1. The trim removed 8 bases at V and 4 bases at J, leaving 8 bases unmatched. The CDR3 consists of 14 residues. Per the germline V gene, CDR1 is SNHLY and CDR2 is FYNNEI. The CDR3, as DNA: TGTGCCAGCTCATCCGGGACAGGGTCAGAGACCCAGTACTTC. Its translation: CASSSGTGSETQYF.

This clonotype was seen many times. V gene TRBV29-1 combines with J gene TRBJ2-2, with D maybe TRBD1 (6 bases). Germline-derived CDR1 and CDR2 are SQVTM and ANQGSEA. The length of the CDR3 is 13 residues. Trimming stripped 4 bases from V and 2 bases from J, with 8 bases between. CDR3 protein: CSVAGANTGELFF. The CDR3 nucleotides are TGCAGCGTTGCAGGGGCAAACACCGGGGAGCTGTTTTTT.

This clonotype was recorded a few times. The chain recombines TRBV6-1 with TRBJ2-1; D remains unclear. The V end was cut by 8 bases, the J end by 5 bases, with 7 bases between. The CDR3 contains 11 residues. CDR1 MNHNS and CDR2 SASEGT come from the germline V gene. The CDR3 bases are TGTGCCAGCCGGTCGGACAATGAGCAGTTCTTC. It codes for CASRSDNEQFF.

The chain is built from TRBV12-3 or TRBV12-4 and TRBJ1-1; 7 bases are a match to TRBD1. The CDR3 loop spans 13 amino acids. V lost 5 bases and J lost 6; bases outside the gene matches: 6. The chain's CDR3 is CASSARGVPEAFF. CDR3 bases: TGTGCCAGCAGTGCCAGGGGGGTGCCTGAAGCTTTCTTT.